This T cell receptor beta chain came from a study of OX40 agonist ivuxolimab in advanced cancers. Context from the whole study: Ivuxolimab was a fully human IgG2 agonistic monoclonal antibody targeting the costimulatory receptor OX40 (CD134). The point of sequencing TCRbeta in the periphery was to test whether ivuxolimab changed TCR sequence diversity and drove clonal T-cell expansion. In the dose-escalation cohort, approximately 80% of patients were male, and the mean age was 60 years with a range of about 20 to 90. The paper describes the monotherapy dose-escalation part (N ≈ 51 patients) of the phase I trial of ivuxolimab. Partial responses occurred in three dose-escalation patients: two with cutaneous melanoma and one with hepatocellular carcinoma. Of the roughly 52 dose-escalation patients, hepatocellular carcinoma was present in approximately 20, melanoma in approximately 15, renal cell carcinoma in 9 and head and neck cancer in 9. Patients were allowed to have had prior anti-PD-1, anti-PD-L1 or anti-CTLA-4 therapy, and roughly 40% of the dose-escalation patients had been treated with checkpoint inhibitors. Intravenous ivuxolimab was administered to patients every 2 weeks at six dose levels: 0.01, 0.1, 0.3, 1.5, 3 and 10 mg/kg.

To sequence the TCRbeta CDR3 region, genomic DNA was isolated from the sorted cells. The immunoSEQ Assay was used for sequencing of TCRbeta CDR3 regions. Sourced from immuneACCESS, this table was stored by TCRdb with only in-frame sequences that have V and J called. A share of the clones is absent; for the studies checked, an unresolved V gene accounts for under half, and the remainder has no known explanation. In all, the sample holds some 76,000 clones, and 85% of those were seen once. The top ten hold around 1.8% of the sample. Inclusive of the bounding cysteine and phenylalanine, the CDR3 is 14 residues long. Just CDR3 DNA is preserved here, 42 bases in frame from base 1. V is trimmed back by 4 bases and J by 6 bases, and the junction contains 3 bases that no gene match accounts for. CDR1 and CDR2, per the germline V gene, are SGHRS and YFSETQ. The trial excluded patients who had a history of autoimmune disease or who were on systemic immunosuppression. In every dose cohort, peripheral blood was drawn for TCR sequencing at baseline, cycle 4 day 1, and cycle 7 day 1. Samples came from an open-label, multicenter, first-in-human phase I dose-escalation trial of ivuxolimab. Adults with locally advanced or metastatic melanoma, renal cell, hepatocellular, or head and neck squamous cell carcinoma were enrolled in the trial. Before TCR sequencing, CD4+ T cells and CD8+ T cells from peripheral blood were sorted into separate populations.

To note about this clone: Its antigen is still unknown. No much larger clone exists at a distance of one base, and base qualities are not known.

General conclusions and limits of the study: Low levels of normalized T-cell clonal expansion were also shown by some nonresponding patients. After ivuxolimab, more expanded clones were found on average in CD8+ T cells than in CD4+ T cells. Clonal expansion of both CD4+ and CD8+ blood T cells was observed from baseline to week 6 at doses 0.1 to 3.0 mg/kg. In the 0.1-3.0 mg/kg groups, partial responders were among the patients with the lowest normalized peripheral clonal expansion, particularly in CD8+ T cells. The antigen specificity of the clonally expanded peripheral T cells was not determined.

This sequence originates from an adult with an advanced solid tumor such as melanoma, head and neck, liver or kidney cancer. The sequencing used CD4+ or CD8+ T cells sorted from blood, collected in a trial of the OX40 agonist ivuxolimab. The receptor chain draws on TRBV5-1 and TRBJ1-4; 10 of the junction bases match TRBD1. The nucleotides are TGCGCCAGCAGCCAAGGGACAGGGGATGAAAAACTGTTTTTT. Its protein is CASSQGTGDEKLFF.